The TCR beta chain described here comes from a study of read filtering for tumor transcriptome and immune sequencing. The library was built from about 400 ng RNA with molecular barcoded adaptors for alpha/delta and beta/gamma chains. MiXCR was run by TCRdb on the reads, yielding one entry per CDR3 protein. Here the sample spans 94,000 or so distinct CDR3 sequences, roughly 12% being singletons. This clonotype occurred once. Germline CDR1 is SNHLY and CDR2 is FYNNEI. This CDR3 is 11 amino acids long. Deletions cut 8 bases from V and 5 bases from J, with 9 bases between. This sequence was found in a donor aged 40 or over with multiple myeloma. The chain links TRBV2 to TRBJ2-5; D is possibly TRBD1 (6 bases). Sequenced input: a population of CD138-negative cells sorted from bone marrow. CDR3 region: CASQGTETQYF. The CDR3 region has the DNA TGTGCCAGCCAGGGGACGGAGACCCAGTACTTC.